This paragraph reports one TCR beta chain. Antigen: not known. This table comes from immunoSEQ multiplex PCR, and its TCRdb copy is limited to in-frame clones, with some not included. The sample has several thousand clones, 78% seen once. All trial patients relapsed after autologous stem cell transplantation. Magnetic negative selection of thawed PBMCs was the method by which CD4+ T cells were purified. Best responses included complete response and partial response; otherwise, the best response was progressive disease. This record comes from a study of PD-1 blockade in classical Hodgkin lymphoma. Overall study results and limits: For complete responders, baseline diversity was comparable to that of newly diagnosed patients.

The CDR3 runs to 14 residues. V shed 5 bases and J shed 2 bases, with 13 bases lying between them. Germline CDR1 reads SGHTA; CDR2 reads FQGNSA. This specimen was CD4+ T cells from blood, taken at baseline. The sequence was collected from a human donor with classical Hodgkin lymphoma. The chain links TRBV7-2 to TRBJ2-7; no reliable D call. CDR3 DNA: TGTGCCAGCAGCCCCCTTGCCGGAACCTACGAGCAGTACTTC. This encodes CASSPLAGTYEQYF.